The source of this T cell receptor beta chain is a study of beta chain features in type 1 diabetes. The sequenced template was cDNA made from the entire isolated RNA. The average output of naive, central memory and regulatory T cell samples was about 3.57 million reads. The repertoire was sequenced with immunoSEQ multiplex PCR; TCRdb's copy has only in-frame clones and lacks some. Counted here are 200,000 to 250,000 clones, 9.6% occurring once; the ten biggest clones make up 0.03% to 0.04%. Per donor, one heparinised blood draw averaged about 100 mL. Trimming removed 4 bases at V and 0 bases at J, with 13 bases between. Germline V gene sequence: CDR1 SGHNT, CDR2 YYREEE (reference sequence). This CDR3 region has 15 residues. Concerning this clone itself: Its antigen is still unknown.

Study observations and caveats: Patients showed naive, central memory and Treg TCRB repertoires that appeared more similar than those of healthy donors. TCRB CDR3 length was moderately but significantly reduced in all four CD4+ subsets of Type 1 diabetes patients.

This receptor was taken from a woman younger than 35 in good health. This chain uses TRBV5-4 with TRBJ1-1, with a tentative D call TRBD1 (5 bases). Sequencing input: naive CD4+ T cells from blood. CDR3 protein: CASSLPDSLNTEAFF. The CDR3, as DNA: TGTGCCAGCAGCCTACCTGACAGCCTGAACACTGAAGCTTTCTTT.